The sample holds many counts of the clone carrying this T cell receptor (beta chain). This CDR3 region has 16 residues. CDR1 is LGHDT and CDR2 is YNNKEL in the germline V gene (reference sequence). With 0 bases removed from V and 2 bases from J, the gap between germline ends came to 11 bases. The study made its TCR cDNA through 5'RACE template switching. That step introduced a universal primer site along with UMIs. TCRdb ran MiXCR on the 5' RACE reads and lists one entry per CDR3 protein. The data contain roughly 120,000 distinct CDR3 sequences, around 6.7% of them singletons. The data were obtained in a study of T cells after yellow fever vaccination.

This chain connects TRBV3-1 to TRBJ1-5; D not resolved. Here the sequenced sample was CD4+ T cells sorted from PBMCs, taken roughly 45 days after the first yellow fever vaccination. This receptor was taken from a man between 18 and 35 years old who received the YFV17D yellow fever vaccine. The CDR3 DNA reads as TGTGCCAGCAGCCAAGAGTACGGGGTCGGCAATCAGCCCCAGCATTTT. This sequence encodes CASSQEYGVGNQPQHF.